The T cell receptor (beta chain) described here comes from a study of blood T cell repertoires in COVID-19. Study-level background: The origin of the acute and convalescent COVID-19 samples was the United States, Italy and Spain.

Study processing details: Nucleated cell number was recorded as an estimate derived from reference gene primer amplification. The assay was immunoSEQ multiplex PCR, and TCRdb's table has in-frame clones only and misses some. The D gene and trimming were derived from the DNA, and the V and J assignments and clone size from that table. In the table there are roughly 90,000 clones, 75% to 90% of which are singletons. Trimming shortened V by 2 bases and J by 10 bases, and 14 bases separated the two germline ends. The CDR3 totals 13 residues. The sequenced sample was peripheral blood. The chain uses TRBV12-3 or TRBV12-4 and TRBJ1-1, with D unresolved. This sequence originates from a human donor with active COVID-19. The donor label of this sample is uncertain. CDR3 bases: TGTGCCAGCAGTTTACTCCTCGAGTTTGGAGCTTTCTTT. Translation gives CASSLLLEFGAFF.